This TCR beta chain was recovered during a study of T-cell memory formation after mild COVID-19. Germline V lookup: CDR1 SQVTM, CDR2 ANQGSEA. The ends were cut back, 4 bases at V and 2 bases at J, with 9 bases in the middle. The CDR3 is made up of 12 amino acids. Study-wide results and limits: Certain responding clones were present in pre-infection memory, suggesting participation of cross-reactive memory. Clones from the second wave (peaking day 37) had unconfirmed SARS-CoV-2 specificity.

Notes on this clonotype: What it binds is not known.

5'RACE with constant-segment primers built TCRalpha and TCRbeta cDNA libraries with UMIs. TCRdb redid the calling of the 5' RACE reads with MiXCR, one entry per CDR3 protein. Of 400,000 to 500,000 distinct CDR3 sequences in the sample, 24% are singletons; the top ten hold about 10%. The genes are TRBV29-1 and TRBJ2-7; perhaps TRBD2 as D (5 bases). The material sequenced was PBMCs or a T cell subset sorted from them (not recorded which). The clonotype comes from an adult woman who had mild COVID-19 (a few samples of this study predate the infection). Cell type and time point are not known. The CDR3 spells CSVGGSAYEQYF. The CDR3 coding sequence is TGCAGCGTTGGCGGGTCTGCCTACGAGCAGTACTTC.